Listed here is a single TCR beta chain. What it binds is not known. This specimen comes from a study of Ad26.COV2.S vaccination and SARS-CoV-2 variants. Broader study findings: Recipients of vaccine and of placebo showed similar breadth of their non-spike TCR repertoires. The study found higher spike-specific TCR breadth in vaccine than placebo recipients.

Profiling relied on immunoSEQ multiplex PCR, and the TCRdb table lists in-frame clones only, not all of them. The sample contains about 460,000 clones, about nine tenths of which appear only once. From germline, CDR1 is SGDLS and CDR2 YYNGEE. There are 17 residues in the CDR3. The J segment lost 7 bases and the V segment lost 0 bases, leaving 13 bases of the junction unmatched. Treatment meaning: roughly 18 received Ad26.COV2.S at low or high dose, single or two shots; roughly five received placebo; per-sample allocation not given. Collection of the samples took place on day 63 after the first injection of vaccine or placebo. The donor was a Boston adult aged 18-55 years.

Sequencing used peripheral blood, obtained in a trial of Ad26.COV2.S vaccine versus placebo. The chain is built from TRBV9 and TRBJ1-2; 9 nucleotides line up with TRBD1. The sequence came from a person aged 18-65 years who received the Ad26.COV2.S COVID-19 vaccine or a placebo. In DNA, the CDR3 is TGTGCCAGCAGCGTAGGCCCGCCGGGACAGGGCTGGTCTGGCTACACCTTC. Its protein product is CASSVGPPGQGWSGYTF. Variable domain in full (rest from reference TRBV9 and TRBJ1-2): DSGVTQTPKHLITATGQRVTLRCSPRSGDLSVYWYQQSLDQGLQFLIQYYNGEERAKGNILERFSAQQFPDLHSELNLSSLELGDSALYFCASSVGPPGQGWSGYTFGSGTRLTVV.